A selection of T cell receptor beta chains follows, all from one sample in a study of blood T cell repertoires in COVID-19. Using immunoSEQ multiplex PCR, the repertoire was profiled, and TCRdb retains in-frame clones only, with some absent. The data hold around 63,000 clones, with around 79% observed a single time. The sequenced sample consisted of peripheral blood. The receptors shown here come from a human donor in a cohort sampled during active COVID-19. CDR3s include the opening cysteine and the closing phenylalanine or tryptophan. D genes are given only for firm matches. Clone size, where shown, is once, few, many, or a class for clones that have expanded.

V	D	J	size	DNA	CDR3
TRBV9	-	TRBJ1-2	once	TGTGCCAGCAGCGTATCCCAGGGTTTAGGCTACACCTTC	CASSVSQGLGYTF
TRBV7-8	-	TRBJ1-4	-	TGTGCCAGCAGCCGACTCCAGGGTCGGGGGGAAAAACTGTTTTTT	CASSRLQGRGEKLFF
TRBV4-1	-	TRBJ2-7	few	TGCGCCAGCAGCCAAGGGCCGTACAACGAGCAGTACTTC	CASSQGPYNEQYF
TRBV28	-	TRBJ2-5	-	TGTGCCAGCAGTTTAATAGGGGTGACCCAGTACTTC	CASSLIGVTQYF
TRBV7-2	-	TRBJ2-5	-	TGTGCCAGCAGCTTAGCCCACGGCCAAGAGACCCAGTACTTC	CASSLAHGQETQYF
TRBV9	TRBD1	TRBJ2-7	-	TGTGCCAGCAGCGTAACCGGGACAGGAGGCTACGAGCAGTACTTC	CASSVTGTGGYEQYF
TRBV29-1	TRBD1	TRBJ2-2	-	TGCAGCACTGGGACAGCGAACACCGGGGAGCTGTTTTTT	CSTGTANTGELFF
TRBV5-1	TRBD2	TRBJ2-7	-	TGCGCCAGCAGCTTGGTGCCCCCTCTAGCGGGAGACTCGGAGCAGTACTTC	CASSLVPPLAGDSEQYF
TRBV7-3	-	TRBJ2-6	-	TGTGCCAGCAGCCCATTCGGGGGATCGTCGGCTGGGGCCAACGTCCTGACTTTC	CASSPFGGSSAGANVLTF
TRBV5-1	TRBD1	TRBJ1-2	-	TGCGCCAGCAGCTTGGGGGGACAGTCTAACTATGGCTACACCTTC	CASSLGGQSNYGYTF
TRBV25-1	TRBD2	TRBJ2-5	few	TGTGCCAGCAGTGAATATAGCGGGGGGACCCAGTACTTC	CASSEYSGGTQYF
TRBV5-8	TRBD2	TRBJ2-1	-	TGTGCCAGCAGCTCCGGGACTACTCTATACAATGAGCAGTTCTTC	CASSSGTTLYNEQFF
TRBV7-2	TRBD1	TRBJ1-4	-	TGTGCCAGCAGCTTAGGAGGGACAGGGGATGAAAAACTGTTTTTT	CASSLGGTGDEKLFF
TRBV5-1	-	TRBJ1-2	-	TGCGCCAGCAGCCTGGACGGAGAGTCTGGCTACACCTTC	CASSLDGESGYTF
TRBV7-3	-	TRBJ1-1	-	TGTGCCAGCAGCTTAAGGCGGGGGAACACTGAAGCTTTCTTT	CASSLRRGNTEAFF
TRBV5-1	-	TRBJ2-3	-	TGCGCCAGCAGCTTCCCATCGGCAGATACGCAGTATTTT	CASSFPSADTQYF
TRBV29-1	-	TRBJ1-1	-	TGCAGCGTTGAGAAGTGGAGCACTGAAGCTTTCTTT	CSVEKWSTEAFF
TRBV29-1	-	TRBJ2-1	large	TGCAGCGCCCGGGTTCTAGCGAAGGATGAGCAGTTCTTC	CSARVLAKDEQFF
TRBV2	TRBD1	TRBJ2-3	-	TGTGCCAGCAGTGAAAGGGGGCTCAGCACAGATACGCAGTATTTT	CASSERGLSTDTQYF
TRBV15	TRBD1	TRBJ2-3	-	TGTGCCACCAGCAGAGGGGGACAGGGAACAGATACGCAGTATTTT	CATSRGGQGTDTQYF
TRBV5-1	TRBD1	TRBJ2-1	once	TGCGCCAGCAGCACCGGGACAGGCGCCTACAATGAGCAGTTCTTC	CASSTGTGAYNEQFF
TRBV19	TRBD2	TRBJ2-7	-	TGTGCCAGTAGTATAGACTTGACTAGCGGAGGGTACGAGCAGTACTTC	CASSIDLTSGGYEQYF
TRBV5-8	-	TRBJ1-2	-	TGTGCCAGCAGCTTACGGCATCCGGGCTATGGCTACACCTTC	CASSLRHPGYGYTF
TRBV5-1	TRBD1	TRBJ2-2	-	TGCGCCAGCAGCCGGACAGGCGTCACCGGGGAGCTGTTTTTT	CASSRTGVTGELFF
TRBV7-9	-	TRBJ1-1	-	TGTGCCAGCAGCCCTTCCCCTAACACTGAAGCTTTCTTT	CASSPSPNTEAFF
TRBV6-2/TRBV6-3	-	TRBJ1-2	-	TGTGCCAGCACCCCGGTTCAACAGGAGTGGGATTATGGCTACACCTTC	CASTPVQQEWDYGYTF
TRBV28	TRBD1	TRBJ1-2	-	TGTGCCAGCAGGCTTAGACAGGGGATGAACTATGGCTACACCTTC	CASRLRQGMNYGYTF
TRBV24-1	TRBD1	TRBJ2-5	-	TGTGCCACCAGTGATTCCGGGACAGGGGGCGCAGAGACCCAGTACTTC	CATSDSGTGGAETQYF
TRBV6-2/TRBV6-3	TRBD2	TRBJ2-2	-	TGTGCCAGCAGTACACGGGGACTAGCGGGAGGCGGCGGGGAGCTGTTTTTT	CASSTRGLAGGGGELFF
TRBV24-1	TRBD1	TRBJ2-5	once	TGTGCCACCAGTGATTACACCACAGGGGGCCAAGAGACCCAGTACTTC	CATSDYTTGGQETQYF
TRBV9	TRBD1	TRBJ2-2	-	TGTGCCAGCAGCCCCCGGACAGGGATGAGCACCGGGGAGCTGTTTTTT	CASSPRTGMSTGELFF
TRBV6-5	TRBD1	TRBJ2-3	-	TGTGCCAGCACCCCGAGGGGGCAGGGCACAGATACGCAGTATTTT	CASTPRGQGTDTQYF
TRBV28	-	TRBJ1-2	-	TGTGCCAGCAGGTGGACAGATGGCTACACCTTC	CASRWTDGYTF
TRBV28	TRBD1	TRBJ2-4	few	TGTGCCAGCAGTCCCCGAGGACAGGGGGGAGCCAAAAACATTCAGTACTTC	CASSPRGQGGAKNIQYF
TRBV5-1	-	TRBJ2-5	few	TGCGCCAGCACCGGGACATCAAGGCAGACCCAGTACTTC	CASTGTSRQTQYF
TRBV25-1	-	TRBJ2-7	once	TGTGCCAGCGAGGGCTTTGACTCCTACGAGCAGTACTTC	CASEGFDSYEQYF
TRBV20-1	TRBD2	TRBJ2-1	-	TGCAGTGCGAGTAGGCTAGCGGCTCCCTACAATGAGCAGTTCTTC	CSASRLAAPYNEQFF
TRBV11-2	TRBD2	TRBJ2-7	-	TGTGCCAGCAGCTCGGGACTAGCGGGAGAGGGGGAGCAGTACTTC	CASSSGLAGEGEQYF
TRBV3-1/TRBV3-2	TRBD2	TRBJ2-7	-	TGTGCCAGCAGCCACGAGTCTAGCGGGGGTACTAGCTCCTACGAGCAGTACTTC	CASSHESSGGTSSYEQYF
TRBV27	-	TRBJ2-3	-	TGTGCCAGCAGTCGACCGGGACTTGCCACAGATACGCAGTATTTT	CASSRPGLATDTQYF
TRBV3-1/TRBV3-2	-	TRBJ1-4	once	TGTGCCAGCAGCCCCCCAGGAACAGCTAATGAAAAACTGTTTTTT	CASSPPGTANEKLFF
TRBV11-2	-	TRBJ2-1	-	TGTGCCAGCAGCTCACAGGGAGGGGGGGCAAATGAGCAGTTCTTC	CASSSQGGGANEQFF
TRBV7-3	TRBD2	TRBJ2-3	-	TGTGCCAGCAGCGCTCAAACGACTAGCGGGAGGGCCGGGGCGCAGTATTTT	CASSAQTTSGRAGAQYF
TRBV10-3	-	TRBJ2-5	-	TGTGCCATCAGTCCGGGACAACTACAAGAGACCCAGTACTTC	CAISPGQLQETQYF
TRBV28	-	TRBJ1-6	-	TGTGCCAGCAAGAGCCAAAGCTCCTATAATTCACCCCTCCACTTT	CASKSQSSYNSPLHF
TRBV20-1	-	TRBJ2-7	-	TGCAGTGCTAGTTTCACAGCTTCATACGAGCAGTACTTC	CSASFTASYEQYF
TRBV28	TRBD1	TRBJ2-1	-	TGTGCCAGCAGGGGACAGGCCTACAATGAGCAGTTCTTC	CASRGQAYNEQFF
TRBV6-5	-	TRBJ1-3	few	TGTGCCAGCAGTTATGGCACGTCCTCTGGAAACACCATATATTTT	CASSYGTSSGNTIYF
TRBV7-2	TRBD2	TRBJ2-7	-	TGTGCCAGCAGCTCCACCGCTAGCGGGAGGGCCTACGAGCAGTACTTC	CASSSTASGRAYEQYF
TRBV10-3	-	TRBJ1-2	-	TGTGCCATCAGTGAACAGGATAAGGGGGGCTACACCTTC	CAISEQDKGGYTF
TRBV19	-	TRBJ1-5	once	TGTGCCAGTAGTATTATGTCAGTCGGCAATCAGCCCCAGCATTTT	CASSIMSVGNQPQHF
TRBV12-3/TRBV12-4	-	TRBJ2-7	few	TGTGCCAGCAGTTTCGGGGGAATCAACGAGCAGTACTTC	CASSFGGINEQYF
TRBV11-2	-	TRBJ2-7	-	TGTGCCAGCAGCTTAGATTACGGGGAGCAGTACTTC	CASSLDYGEQYF
TRBV9	-	TRBJ2-3	-	TGTGCCAGCAGCGTAGCCGGCGGGTGGGTAGATACGCAGTATTTT	CASSVAGGWVDTQYF
TRBV6-5	-	TRBJ1-1	-	TGTGCCAGCAGTCCGCCAGGGCAACCGAACACTGAAGCTTTCTTT	CASSPPGQPNTEAFF
TRBV11-3	-	TRBJ2-1	-	TGTGCCAGCAGCTTCCGGGAGACCTACAATGAGCAGTTCTTC	CASSFRETYNEQFF
TRBV28	-	TRBJ1-1	-	TGTGCCAGCAGTTTATACACCAACACTGAAGCTTTCTTT	CASSLYTNTEAFF